A selection of T cell receptor beta chains follows, all from one sample in a study of blood T cell repertoires in COVID-19. The data were produced by immunoSEQ multiplex PCR, yet TCRdb's version contains in-frame clones alone and is incomplete. The sample consists of about 190,000 clones, 88% of them appearing once. The sequenced sample consisted of peripheral blood. The receptor set was obtained from a woman between 40 and 50 years old who had recovered from COVID-19. Each CDR3 is given with its conserved first and last residue. A D gene is named only where the DNA matches it firmly. Clone size, where shown, is once, few, many, or a class for clones that have expanded.

v_gene	d_gene	j_gene	abundance	CDR3nt	CDR3aa
TRBV2	TRBD1	TRBJ1-2	.	TGTGCCAGCAGCATCCAGGGGGCGCTTGGCTACACCTTC	CASSIQGALGYTF
TRBV6-5	.	TRBJ1-5	.	TGTGCCAGCAGCCCCCATCGCAATCAGCCCCAGCATTTT	CASSPHRNQPQHF
TRBV5-6	.	TRBJ1-3	.	TGTGCCAGCAGCACGGGGACAAACAGAAACACCATATATTTT	CASSTGTNRNTIYF
TRBV3-1/TRBV3-2	.	TRBJ1-2	.	TGTGCCAGCAGCCAAGATCAATCTCGGGGAAACTATGGCTACACCTTC	CASSQDQSRGNYGYTF
TRBV9	TRBD2	TRBJ2-3	.	TGTGCCAGCAGCGCAAGGCGGGAGTCCACAGATACGCAGTATTTT	CASSARRESTDTQYF
TRBV5-1	.	TRBJ2-3	.	TGCGCCAGCTCCCCGGGTGGGAGTAGCACAGATACGCAGTATTTT	CASSPGGSSTDTQYF
TRBV4-3	.	TRBJ2-5	.	TGCGCCAGCAGCCAAGATATTTATAGAGAGACCCAGTACTTC	CASSQDIYRETQYF
TRBV5-1	TRBD2	TRBJ2-3	.	TGCGCCAGCAGCTTGAAGGTAGCGGGAGGGCTTAGCACAGATACGCAGTATTTT	CASSLKVAGGLSTDTQYF
TRBV3-1/TRBV3-2	TRBD2	TRBJ2-5	.	TGTGCCAGCAGAAGGACTAGCGGTGGGGAGACCCAGTACTTC	CASRRTSGGETQYF
TRBV6-5	.	TRBJ1-3	.	TGTGCCAGCAGTTTCGACAGACTCCAAAACACCATATATTTT	CASSFDRLQNTIYF
TRBV4-1	.	TRBJ1-5	few	TGCGCCAGCAGCCAGTACACAGATAAGGTGGACAGAATCAATCAGCCCCAGCATTTT	CASSQYTDKVDRINQPQHF
TRBV18	.	TRBJ1-1	few	TGTGCCAGCTCACCGACGCAGGTGAACACTGAAGCTTTCTTT	CASSPTQVNTEAFF
TRBV6-5	.	TRBJ1-5	.	TGTGCCAGCAGTCCCCGGGGAGGGGGCAATCAGCCCCAGCATTTT	CASSPRGGGNQPQHF
TRBV29-1	.	TRBJ1-2	once	TGCAGCGTTGAAAAAGGGGCCTATGGCTACACCTTC	CSVEKGAYGYTF
TRBV19	TRBD2	TRBJ2-1	once	TGTGCCAGTGGTAAACTAGCGGGAGTCTACAATGAGCAGTTCTTC	CASGKLAGVYNEQFF
TRBV19	.	TRBJ2-7	.	TGTGCCAGTAGTTACCTGAGCTCCTACGAGCAGTACTTC	CASSYLSSYEQYF